This T cell receptor (beta chain) was captured by sequencing in a study of T cells in Graves' hyperthyroidism and ophthalmopathy. Researchers amplified the TCR beta CDR3 regions from RNA transcripts. HTBI primers were used for first-round RT-PCR of the TCR CDR3. A single record per CDR3 protein comes from TCRdb applying MiXCR to the multiplex PCR reads. This sample has over 450,000 distinct CDR3 sequences, with roughly a sixth found just once. Material for sequencing was blood. The TCR originated in a woman younger than 35 with Graves' ophthalmopathy.

CDR3 coding DNA: TGTGCCAGTAGCAGACAGGGGGGAGTCTACGAGCAGTACTTC. It translates to CASSRQGGVYEQYF. This chain joins TRBV19 and TRBJ2-7; 9 bases align to TRBD1. Germline-derived CDR1 and CDR2 are LNHDA and SQIVND (reference sequence). CDR3 length equals 14 residues. The V gene end was trimmed by 6 bases and the J gene end by 3 bases; junction bases not matched to a gene: 6.